This T cell receptor beta chain was retrieved from a study of shared clonotypes between healthy human individuals. About the study: A couple of women and a few men aged 18 to 49 made up the donors. CD8 memory received one plate per donor, CD8 naive two, CD4 memory three and CD4 naive three.

Naive CD8 cells, CD45RO-negative and positively selected for CCR7, excluded terminally differentiated effector memory CD45RA+ cells. Trimming took 0 bases from V and 8 from J, leaving 16 bases between them. The CDR3 is made up of 16 amino acids. The germline gives CDR1 SGHDN, CDR2 FVKESK. The method was immunoSEQ multiplex PCR; TCRdb's version includes in-frame clones alone and lacks a portion of them. The sample includes about 1.9 million clones, 80% to 95% of them seen just once. This clone has only one observation. The chain recombines TRBV14 with TRBJ1-4, with D uncertain. The TCR comes from a man younger than 30 in good health. Some clones in this sample may be carry-over from other donors' samples. The sequencing sample was made of naive CD8+ T cells from PBMCs. CDR3 region: CASSQDTYRRGEKLFF. In DNA, the CDR3 is TGTGCCAGCAGCCAAGATACCTACCGCCGCGGGGAAAAACTGTTTTTT.